This TCR beta chain was captured by sequencing in a study of T cell responses to AZD1222 COVID-19 vaccine. Study-wide results and limits: Sampling that yielded the repertoires occurred only after the peak T cell response. The donors showed a predominance of white British ancestry and of females, with possible underestimation of clonal diversity. Reportedly, nearly half the spike-specific TCRs target unmutated variant regions.

The CDR3 is 13 amino acids. V gave up 2 bases and J gave up 7 bases, with 9 bases separating them. The data were produced by immunoSEQ multiplex PCR, yet TCRdb's version contains in-frame clones alone and is incomplete. The table includes some 130,000 clones, about 90% detected once. Points on this clone: What it binds is not known.

This chain joins TRBV12-3 or TRBV12-4 and TRBJ1-5; unclear D gene. The specimen comprised peripheral blood, sampled on day 0 of AZD1222 vaccination. This receptor was identified in an adult in good health. The CDR3 coding sequence is TGTGCCAGCAGTTTACAGGAAGGACAGCCCCAGCATTTT. As protein: CASSLQEGQPQHF.